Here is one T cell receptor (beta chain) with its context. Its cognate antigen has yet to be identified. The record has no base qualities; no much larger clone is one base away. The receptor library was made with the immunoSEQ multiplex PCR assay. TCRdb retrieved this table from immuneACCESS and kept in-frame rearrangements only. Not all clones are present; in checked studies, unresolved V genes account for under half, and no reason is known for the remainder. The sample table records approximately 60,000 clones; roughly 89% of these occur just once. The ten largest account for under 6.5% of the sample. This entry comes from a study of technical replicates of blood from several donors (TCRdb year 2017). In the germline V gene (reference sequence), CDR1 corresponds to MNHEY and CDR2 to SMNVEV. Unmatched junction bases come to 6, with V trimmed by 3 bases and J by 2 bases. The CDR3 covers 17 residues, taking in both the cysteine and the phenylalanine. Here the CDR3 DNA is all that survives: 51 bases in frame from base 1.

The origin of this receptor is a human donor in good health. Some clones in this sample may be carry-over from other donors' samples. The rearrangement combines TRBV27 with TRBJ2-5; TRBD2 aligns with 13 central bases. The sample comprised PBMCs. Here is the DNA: TGTGCCAGCAGTTTCTCGGGACTAGCGGGATGGCAAGAGACCCAGTACTTC. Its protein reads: CASSFSGLAGWQETQYF.